This record looks at one T cell receptor beta chain sequence and its context. Per germline, CDR1 MNHEY and CDR2 SVGAGI. The CDR3 extends over 12 amino acids. V lost 6 bases, J lost 3 bases, and 9 bases lay in between. This table comes from immunoSEQ multiplex PCR, and its TCRdb copy is limited to in-frame clones, with some not included. The sample has around 63,000 clones, 92% seen once; the top ten hold roughly 1.5%. The data originate from a study of T cell changes during pregnancy in multiple sclerosis. The chain uses TRBV6-5 and TRBJ2-7, with D perhaps TRBD1 (6 bases). This TCR was recovered from a female donor with multiple sclerosis, enrolled in a pregnancy study. The starting material was peripheral blood, obtained after pregnancy. This chain's CDR3 is CASRDRYYEQYF. DNA of the CDR3: TGTGCCAGCAGGGACAGATACTACGAGCAGTACTTC.